These 7 T cell receptor beta chains were all obtained from the same sample, sequenced in a study of OX40 agonist ivuxolimab in advanced cancers. TCRdb's table, derived via immunoSEQ multiplex PCR, lists solely in-frame clones and lacks some. The sample gives around 90,000 clones, about nine tenths of which show up once; 7% to 8.5% is in the top ten. Sequencing used CD4+ or CD8+ T cells sorted from blood, obtained in a trial of the OX40 agonist ivuxolimab. The receptors were gathered from an adult with an advanced solid tumor such as melanoma, head and neck, liver or kidney cancer.

The chain links TRBV7-9 to TRBJ2-5; 11 bases agree with TRBD2. Trimming took 5 bases from V and 2 from J; bases not matched to a gene: 10. The CDR3 runs to 17 residues. Germline lookup yields CDR1 SEHNR and CDR2 FQNEAQ (reference sequence). The CDR3 bases are TGTGCCAGCAGCCTCGGGACTAGCGGAGGTCCGCAAGAGACCCAGTACTTC. Its protein is CASSLGTSGGPQETQYF.

The chain couples TRBV19 to TRBJ2-7, with 7 positions matching TRBD1. The length of the CDR3 is 14 residues. Germline V gives CDR1 LNHDA, CDR2 SQIVND (reference sequence). Unmatched junction bases numbered 7, after V lost 4 bases and J lost 4 bases. CDR3 amino acids: CASSNLQGRYEQYF. The DNA of the CDR3 is TGTGCCAGTAGTAATCTACAGGGGCGGTACGAGCAGTACTTC.

The chain links TRBV4-1 to TRBJ2-7; 10 bases line up with TRBD2. CDR1 and CDR2 (germline): MGHRA, YSYEKL. With 3 bases clipped from V and 0 bases from J, the junction kept 2 bases outside the gene matches. The CDR3 covers 15 residues. CDR3 region: CASSQSGRGSYEQYF. DNA of the CDR3: TGCGCCAGCAGCCAGAGCGGGAGGGGCTCCTACGAGCAGTACTTC.

The V and J genes are TRBV4-1 and TRBJ2-7, with D hard to call. This CDR3 is 15 amino acids long. Trimming left V 0 bases short and J 5 bases short, with 14 bases between. Germline CDR1 and CDR2: MGHRA and YSYEKL. The DNA for the CDR3 is TGCGCCAGCAGCCAAGAAAAGGGTGATCTCGACGAGCAGTACTTC. Protein: CASSQEKGDLDEQYF.

V usage is TRBV6-5 and J usage is TRBJ1-1, with D unresolved. The CDR3 totals 13 residues. V lost 4 bases to trimming and J lost 1 base, with 7 bases between them. Looked up from germline, CDR1 is MNHEY and CDR2 is SVGAGI. The CDR3 reads CASSLNRNTEAFF. DNA for the CDR3: TGTGCCAGCAGTTTAAACAGGAACACTGAAGCTTTCTTT.

CDR3 sequence reads: CASSQDTGLAGGQETQYF. The CDR3 nucleotides are TGCGCCAGCAGCCAAGATACGGGACTAGCGGGAGGGCAAGAGACCCAGTACTTC. The chain has TRBV4-1 and TRBJ2-5; TRBD2 aligns across 16 bases. The CDR3 spans 18 residues. CDR1 is MGHRA, CDR2 YSYEKL, per germline. V trimming: 0 bases; J trimming: 2 bases; junction bases outside the gene matches: 3.

This clone was seen only once. The CDR3 DNA sequence: TGTGCCAGCAGCTTGCCAGCGGGAGGGCGCCTCACAGATACGCAGTATTTT. It yields the protein CASSLPAGGRLTDTQYF. The chain recombines TRBV5-8 with TRBJ2-3, with 10 nucleotides matching TRBD2. The junction had 7 bases not matched to a gene; V was cut back by 1 base and J by 2 bases. The CDR3 sequence is 17 residues long. The germline V gene has CDR1 SGHTS and CDR2 YDEGEE. Drawing the rest from reference TRBV5-8 and TRBJ2-3, the complete variable domain is EAGVTQSPTHLIKTRGQQATLRCSPISGHTSVYWYQQALGLGLQFLLWYDEGEERNRGNFPPRFSGRQFPNYSSELNVNALELEDSALYLCASSLPAGGRLTDTQYFGPGTRLTVL.